The clone carrying this TCR beta chain was counted only a few times. Its target is not known. The CDR3 sequence is 15 residues long. Germline CDR1 and CDR2: SEHNR and FQNEAQ (reference sequence). J lost 4 bases, V lost 1 base, and 3 bases had no gene match. Primers used in a second PCR of roughly 6 to 11 cycles were a sample-barcoded 5' primer and a J-beta primer mix. Via MiXCR, TCRdb re-called the 5' RACE reads, giving one row per CDR3 protein. The sample has under 1 million distinct CDR3 sequences; roughly 44% are singletons. The sample is drawn from a study of blood T cells in healthy people across ages. Study results and limitations: The unknown donor CMV status may have confounded expanded clonotype changes.

Sequenced material: blood. The J gene is TRBJ1-1, the V gene TRBV7-9; 10 bases map to TRBD1. The TCR was taken from a man between 60 and 75 years old in good health. The CDR3 sequence is CASSLDGTGATEAFF. For the CDR3, the DNA is TGTGCCAGCAGCTTAGATGGGACAGGGGCCACTGAAGCTTTCTTT.